A selection of T cell receptor beta chains follows, all from one sample in a study of shared clonotypes between healthy human individuals. The table came from immunoSEQ multiplex PCR; TCRdb's copy has only in-frame clones and leaves some out. This table holds around 1.4 million clones, approximately 98.5% found once. Sequenced material: naive CD4+ T cells sorted from blood. The origin of the receptors is a man aged 25 to 45 in good health. The CDR3 runs from the conserved cysteine through the conserved F or W. A D gene is named only where the DNA matches it firmly. The size of a clone is reported for some rows only, either as once, few or many, or as a class for expanded clones.

clone size: .; V gene: TRBV7-7; J gene: TRBJ2-1; D gene: .; CDR3 DNA: TGTGCTAGCAGCCCCAGCTCCTACAATGAGCAGTTCTTC; CDR3 protein: CASSPSSYNEQFF
clone size: .; V gene: TRBV10-1; J gene: TRBJ1-1; D gene: .; CDR3 DNA: TGCGCCAGCAGGACAGACAGGAACACTGAAGCTTTCTTT; CDR3 protein: CASRTDRNTEAFF
clone size: .; V gene: TRBV5-4; J gene: TRBJ2-1; D gene: .; CDR3 DNA: TGTGCCAGCAGCCGGGGCTCGAATGACTACAATGAGCAGTTCTTC; CDR3 protein: CASSRGSNDYNEQFF
clone size: .; V gene: TRBV29-1; J gene: TRBJ2-7; D gene: TRBD1; CDR3 DNA: TGCAGCGTTGAAGCTGAGGGGACAGCCGGCTACGAGCAGTACTTC; CDR3 protein: CSVEAEGTAGYEQYF
clone size: .; V gene: TRBV18; J gene: TRBJ2-3; D gene: .; CDR3 DNA: TGTGCCAGCTCACCCTTAGCGACCGCCGATACGCAGTATTTT; CDR3 protein: CASSPLATADTQYF
clone size: .; V gene: TRBV7-6; J gene: TRBJ2-7; D gene: .; CDR3 DNA: TGTGCCAGCAGCTCGGGGTTAGGGGGAAACCTCTACGAGCAGTACTTC; CDR3 protein: CASSSGLGGNLYEQYF
clone size: .; V gene: TRBV28; J gene: TRBJ2-7; D gene: .; CDR3 DNA: TGTGCCAGCAGTTTAACTCGAAACACCTACGAGCAGTACTTC; CDR3 protein: CASSLTRNTYEQYF
clone size: .; V gene: TRBV5-1; J gene: TRBJ2-7; D gene: TRBD1; CDR3 DNA: TGCGCCAGCAGCGCCAACAGGGGACCCCCATACGAGCAGTACTTC; CDR3 protein: CASSANRGPPYEQYF
clone size: .; V gene: TRBV5-6; J gene: TRBJ1-5; D gene: TRBD1; CDR3 DNA: TGTGCCAGCAGCCTCACAGGGGGCGGCGTCGGCAATCAGCCCCAGCATTTT; CDR3 protein: CASSLTGGGVGNQPQHF
clone size: .; V gene: TRBV7-8; J gene: TRBJ1-2; D gene: TRBD1; CDR3 DNA: TGTGCCAGCAGCTTAGCAGGACAGGGCGACTATGGCTACACCTTC; CDR3 protein: CASSLAGQGDYGYTF
clone size: .; V gene: TRBV5-1; J gene: TRBJ2-5; D gene: .; CDR3 DNA: TGCGCCAGCAGCGACACGCAGGGGGGAGAGACCCAGTACTTC; CDR3 protein: CASSDTQGGETQYF
clone size: .; V gene: TRBV7-2; J gene: TRBJ2-3; D gene: .; CDR3 DNA: TGTGCCAGCACAGCAATTAGGACAGATACGCAGTATTTT; CDR3 protein: CASTAIRTDTQYF
clone size: once; V gene: TRBV10-2; J gene: TRBJ2-1; D gene: .; CDR3 DNA: TGCGCCAGCAAAATCGGGATTGGGTTGGGCTACAATGAGCAGTTCTTC; CDR3 protein: CASKIGIGLGYNEQFF
clone size: .; V gene: TRBV15; J gene: TRBJ2-7; D gene: .; CDR3 DNA: TGTGCCACCAGCAGAGGGAGGGCGGGGTACGAGCAGTACTTC; CDR3 protein: CATSRGRAGYEQYF
clone size: .; V gene: TRBV13; J gene: TRBJ2-7; D gene: TRBD2; CDR3 DNA: TGTGCCAGCAGCTATACTAGCGGAAGCTCCTACGAGCAGTACTTC; CDR3 protein: CASSYTSGSSYEQYF
clone size: .; V gene: TRBV2; J gene: TRBJ2-1; D gene: TRBD2; CDR3 DNA: TGTGCCAGCACCTCTGCTAGCGGGAATCAGAATGAGCAGTTCTTC; CDR3 protein: CASTSASGNQNEQFF
clone size: .; V gene: TRBV19; J gene: TRBJ2-2; D gene: .; CDR3 DNA: TGTGCCAGTAGTACCGGACTGGGGGGGGAGCTGTTTTTT; CDR3 protein: CASSTGLGGELFF
clone size: .; V gene: TRBV7-6; J gene: TRBJ1-4; D gene: .; CDR3 DNA: TGTGCCAGCAGCCCAAGGACGGATGAAAAACTGTTTTTT; CDR3 protein: CASSPRTDEKLFF
clone size: .; V gene: TRBV5-1; J gene: TRBJ2-5; D gene: .; CDR3 DNA: TGCGCCAGCAGCCACCGGGACACCCAAGAGACCCAGTACTTC; CDR3 protein: CASSHRDTQETQYF
clone size: once; V gene: TRBV9; J gene: TRBJ2-5; D gene: .; CDR3 DNA: TGTGCCAGCAGCGCCCGGGGACTGGGGGGGACCCAGTACTTC; CDR3 protein: CASSARGLGGTQYF
clone size: .; V gene: TRBV27; J gene: TRBJ1-2; D gene: TRBD1; CDR3 DNA: TGTGCCAGCAGTTTTAAGGAGACAGGGGGTGAGAAGGGCTACACCTTC; CDR3 protein: CASSFKETGGEKGYTF
clone size: .; V gene: TRBV11-3; J gene: TRBJ2-7; D gene: TRBD1; CDR3 DNA: TGTGCCAGCAGCTCGAGTACCGGGACAGGGAACGAGCAGTACTTC; CDR3 protein: CASSSSTGTGNEQYF
clone size: once; V gene: TRBV7-2; J gene: TRBJ2-1; D gene: TRBD2; CDR3 DNA: TGTGCCAGCAGCTTTCTAGCGGGACCCTCCATCGGGTCCTACAATGAGCAGTTCTTC; CDR3 protein: CASSFLAGPSIGSYNEQFF
clone size: .; V gene: TRBV7-9; J gene: TRBJ2-3; D gene: .; CDR3 DNA: TGTGCCAGCAGCTTAGCGCAAGGGCCAACGTCGAGCACAGATACGCAGTATTTT; CDR3 protein: CASSLAQGPTSSTDTQYF
clone size: .; V gene: TRBV4-1; J gene: TRBJ1-3; D gene: .; CDR3 DNA: TGCGCCAGCAGCCAAGATTCGGGACACTCTGGAAACACCATATATTTT; CDR3 protein: CASSQDSGHSGNTIYF
clone size: .; V gene: TRBV30; J gene: TRBJ2-7; D gene: .; CDR3 DNA: TGTGCCTGGAGTGTTGTCTACGAGCAGTACTTC; CDR3 protein: CAWSVVYEQYF
clone size: .; V gene: TRBV30; J gene: TRBJ2-7; D gene: .; CDR3 DNA: TGTGCCTGGATCCCCCGTCAGAGTTACGAGCAGTACTTC; CDR3 protein: CAWIPRQSYEQYF
clone size: once; V gene: TRBV5-4; J gene: TRBJ1-2; D gene: .; CDR3 DNA: TGTGCCAGCAGCTTGGATGGGGAGTCGGGCTACACCTTC; CDR3 protein: CASSLDGESGYTF
clone size: .; V gene: TRBV5-5; J gene: TRBJ2-2; D gene: .; CDR3 DNA: TGTGCCAGCAGCTCGGCCCGACAGGGAGGGCTAAACGGGGAGCTGTTTTTT; CDR3 protein: CASSSARQGGLNGELFF
clone size: .; V gene: TRBV5-1; J gene: TRBJ1-1; D gene: .; CDR3 DNA: TGCGCCAGCAGCTTGCAGGGAGGTGGCAACCCTGAAGCTTTCTTT; CDR3 protein: CASSLQGGGNPEAFF
clone size: .; V gene: TRBV5-1; J gene: TRBJ2-7; D gene: .; CDR3 DNA: TGCGCCAGCAGCTTGGCCCCTACCTACGAGCAGTACTTC; CDR3 protein: CASSLAPTYEQYF
clone size: .; V gene: TRBV7-3; J gene: TRBJ1-2; D gene: .; CDR3 DNA: TGTGCCAGCAGCTTAAGCCCCGGGGGCCAAAGGGGCTCTGGCTACACCTTC; CDR3 protein: CASSLSPGGQRGSGYTF
clone size: .; V gene: TRBV18; J gene: TRBJ2-7; D gene: .; CDR3 DNA: TGTGCCAGCTCACCCACTGTGAACTCCTACGAGCAGTACTTC; CDR3 protein: CASSPTVNSYEQYF
clone size: .; V gene: TRBV7-2; J gene: TRBJ2-1; D gene: .; CDR3 DNA: TGTGCCACTACAGTCACTAGCATAAATGAGCAGTTCTTC; CDR3 protein: CATTVTSINEQFF
clone size: .; V gene: TRBV27; J gene: TRBJ1-5; D gene: .; CDR3 DNA: TGTGCCAGCAGTTTACTAAAGGGGTATCAGCCCCAGCATTTT; CDR3 protein: CASSLLKGYQPQHF
clone size: .; V gene: TRBV18; J gene: TRBJ2-2; D gene: TRBD2; CDR3 DNA: TGTGCCAGCTCACCGAGACCCGGGACTAGCGGGAGAGGGGCGAACACCGGGGAGCTGTTTTTT; CDR3 protein: CASSPRPGTSGRGANTGELFF
clone size: .; V gene: TRBV10-3; J gene: TRBJ2-3; D gene: TRBD2; CDR3 DNA: TGTGCCATCAGTCCTGATAGCGGGAGCCTCACAGATACGCAGTATTTT; CDR3 protein: CAISPDSGSLTDTQYF
clone size: .; V gene: TRBV4-3; J gene: TRBJ2-7; D gene: .; CDR3 DNA: TGCGCCAGCAGCCAAGCTAGAACGCTCGGCGGGACCTACGAGCAGTACTTC; CDR3 protein: CASSQARTLGGTYEQYF
clone size: .; V gene: TRBV9; J gene: TRBJ1-1; D gene: .; CDR3 DNA: TGTGCCAGCAGCGCGACAGGGAACACTGAAGCTTTCTTT; CDR3 protein: CASSATGNTEAFF
clone size: once; V gene: TRBV11-2; J gene: TRBJ2-7; D gene: TRBD2; CDR3 DNA: TGTGCCAGCAGCTCTCGGAGCCTAGCGGGAGGGGGGTACTACGAGCAGTACTTC; CDR3 protein: CASSSRSLAGGGYYEQYF
clone size: .; V gene: TRBV10-1; J gene: TRBJ2-1; D gene: .; CDR3 DNA: TGCGCCAGCAGCTCGGGGACGAGCTCCTACAATGAGCAGTTCTTC; CDR3 protein: CASSSGTSSYNEQFF
clone size: .; V gene: TRBV18; J gene: TRBJ2-5; D gene: .; CDR3 DNA: TGTGCCAGCTCACCTTCGCAGTTATCAGAGACCCAGTACTTC; CDR3 protein: CASSPSQLSETQYF
clone size: .; V gene: TRBV5-5; J gene: TRBJ2-7; D gene: .; CDR3 DNA: TGTGCCAGCATAGGGGCTAGGTACGAGCAGTACTTC; CDR3 protein: CASIGARYEQYF
clone size: .; V gene: TRBV18; J gene: TRBJ1-1; D gene: TRBD1; CDR3 DNA: TGTGCCAGCTCACCACGGACAGGGTCCACTGAAGCTTTCTTT; CDR3 protein: CASSPRTGSTEAFF
clone size: .; V gene: TRBV4-3; J gene: TRBJ1-2; D gene: TRBD1; CDR3 DNA: TGCGCCAGCAGGGGGACAGGGGAAGACTATGGCTACACCTTC; CDR3 protein: CASRGTGEDYGYTF
clone size: .; V gene: TRBV6-5; J gene: TRBJ1-5; D gene: .; CDR3 DNA: TGTGCCAGCAGTTCGACGATATCTGCCTTCAATCAGCCCCAGCATTTT; CDR3 protein: CASSSTISAFNQPQHF
clone size: .; V gene: TRBV7-9; J gene: TRBJ2-3; D gene: .; CDR3 DNA: TGTGCCAGTAACCGGGACACAGATACGCAGTATTTT; CDR3 protein: CASNRDTDTQYF
clone size: .; V gene: TRBV4-1; J gene: TRBJ2-2; D gene: .; CDR3 DNA: TGCGCCAGCAGCCACTTCGAAGCCGCGAACACCGGGGAGCTGTTTTTT; CDR3 protein: CASSHFEAANTGELFF
clone size: .; V gene: TRBV16; J gene: TRBJ2-3; D gene: .; CDR3 DNA: TGTGCCAGCAGCCAAGGAACACTAGTTTTGATCACAGATACGCAGTATTTT; CDR3 protein: CASSQGTLVLITDTQYF
clone size: .; V gene: TRBV29-1; J gene: TRBJ1-2; D gene: .; CDR3 DNA: TGCAGCGGCAAAATAGGATCCTATGGCTACACCTTC; CDR3 protein: CSGKIGSYGYTF
clone size: .; V gene: TRBV6-1; J gene: TRBJ2-7; D gene: .; CDR3 DNA: TGTGCCAGCAGCCCTAGGGCCCCAGCCTACGAGCAGTACTTC; CDR3 protein: CASSPRAPAYEQYF
clone size: .; V gene: TRBV5-1; J gene: TRBJ2-3; D gene: TRBD1; CDR3 DNA: TGCGCCAGCAGCAAGGACAGGGGTGGAGATACGCAGTATTTT; CDR3 protein: CASSKDRGGDTQYF
clone size: .; V gene: TRBV7-2; J gene: TRBJ2-1; D gene: .; CDR3 DNA: TGTGCCAGCAGCTTAGCACAGGGCCATGAGCAGTTCTTC; CDR3 protein: CASSLAQGHEQFF
clone size: once; V gene: TRBV18; J gene: TRBJ2-1; D gene: TRBD2; CDR3 DNA: TGTGCCAGCTCACCGATGGAGATAGCGGGAGGGGGTGAGCAGTTCTTC; CDR3 protein: CASSPMEIAGGGEQFF
clone size: .; V gene: TRBV29-1; J gene: TRBJ2-5; D gene: .; CDR3 DNA: TGCAGCGGGACAGTCGAAGAGACCCAGTACTTC; CDR3 protein: CSGTVEETQYF
clone size: .; V gene: TRBV5-1; J gene: TRBJ2-2; D gene: TRBD2; CDR3 DNA: TGCGCCAGCAGCCCGCTAGCGGGAGGTAACACCGGGGAGCTGTTTTTT; CDR3 protein: CASSPLAGGNTGELFF